The 4 T cell receptor beta chains given below trace back to one sample, sequenced in a study of blood T cells in healthy people across ages. Sample-barcoded 5' priming and a J-beta primer mix drove a second PCR of roughly 6 to 12 cycles. TCRdb used MiXCR to reprocess the 5' RACE reads, holding one entry per CDR3 protein. The table shows about 640,000 distinct CDR3 sequences, with 58% occurring only once. Input material: blood. These receptors all stem from a man aged 55 to 69 in good health.

The CDR3 spells CASSEQTQETQYF. The DNA for the CDR3 is TGTGCCAGCAGTGAACAGACCCAAGAGACCCAGTACTTC. V and J are TRBV6-1 and TRBJ2-5, with D unresolved. Germline V CDR1 and CDR2: MNHNS, SASEGT. Trimming stripped 2 bases from V and 1 base from J, with 5 bases between. CDR3 length: 13 residues.

This sequence joins TRBV3-1 and TRBJ2-1; 12 bases fit TRBD2. The CDR3 covers 15 residues. V was pared by 4 bases and J by 8 bases, with 6 bases of the junction left unmatched. The germline V gene encodes CDR1 LGHDT and CDR2 YNNKEL (reference sequence). CDR3 residues: CASSPSGGAVYEQFF. Here the CDR3 DNA reads TGTGCCAGCAGCCCTAGCGGGGGGGCCGTGTATGAGCAGTTCTTC.

This clonotype came up a few times. The CDR3 protein is CASSLAGAQKLFF. The CDR3 DNA reads as TGTGCCAGCAGCTTAGCGGGGGCACAAAAACTGTTTTTT. The chain joins TRBV7-9 to TRBJ1-4; D possibly corresponds to TRBD1 (6 bases). Germline V CDR1 and CDR2: SEHNR, FQNEAQ (reference sequence). The CDR3 has 13 amino acids. V was cut by 0 bases and J by 9 bases, with 8 bases left in between.

The rearrangement uses TRBV9 and TRBJ2-3, with TRBD2 identical over 8 bases. Germline assignment: CDR1 SGDLS and CDR2 YYNGEE. J gave up 4 bases and V 6 bases, and 13 bases lay outside the gene matches. The CDR3 has 16 residues. The CDR3 region has the DNA TGTGCCAGCAACGGCGGGGGGCAGGTCCTGGCAGATACGCAGTATTTT. Its translation is CASNGGGQVLADTQYF.